This is a list of T cell receptor beta chains from one sample in a study of blood T cell repertoires in COVID-19. Sequencing was performed with immunoSEQ multiplex PCR; in TCRdb, only in-frame clones are kept and a portion is missing. This sample yields 200,000 to 250,000 clones, of which approximately 80% are seen a single time; around 1.8% belongs to the top ten. Sequencing was carried out using peripheral blood. The receptor set was obtained from a woman aged 80 or over with acute or convalescent COVID-19. The CDR3 runs from the conserved cysteine through the conserved F or W. The order of the fields is V gene, D gene, clone size, J gene, CDR3 DNA, CDR3 protein. The D gene is left open where the match is weak. Some rows mark clone size as missing; the rest say once, few, many or name a class of expanded clone.

TRBV5-4	TRBD1	NA	TRBJ1-1	TGTGCCAGCAGCTCAAGAGGACAGGTGAACACTGAAGCTTTCTTT	CASSSRGQVNTEAFF
TRBV7-8	NA	NA	TRBJ1-1	TGTGCCAGCAGCTTAGACCAGGCAACTGAAGCTTTCTTT	CASSLDQATEAFF
TRBV3-1/TRBV3-2	NA	NA	TRBJ2-3	TGTGCCAGCAGCCAAAGAAAAGGGGGCACAGATACGCAGTATTTT	CASSQRKGGTDTQYF
TRBV7-3	NA	NA	TRBJ2-3	TGTGCCAGCAGCTTTGACAGAGGCAACTCCAATACGCAGTATTTT	CASSFDRGNSNTQYF
TRBV11-2	NA	NA	TRBJ2-5	TGTGCCAGCAGCCCTCAAGAGACCCAGTACTTC	CASSPQETQYF
TRBV19	TRBD1	NA	TRBJ1-1	TGTGCCAGTAGTATGTTCGGGACAGGGCGGACTGAAGCTTTCTTT	CASSMFGTGRTEAFF
TRBV29-1	NA	NA	TRBJ1-1	TGCAGCGTTAATCCCAGTGGCACTGAAGCTTTCTTT	CSVNPSGTEAFF
TRBV5-5	NA	NA	TRBJ1-1	TGTGCCAGCAGCTTTTTAGGACACCTGAACACTGAAGCTTTCTTT	CASSFLGHLNTEAFF
TRBV7-2	NA	NA	TRBJ1-1	TGTGCCAGCAGCTTAGGTGGGGGGTACATGAACACTGAAGCTTTCTTT	CASSLGGGYMNTEAFF
TRBV10-3	TRBD2	NA	TRBJ2-7	TGTGCCATCAGTGACGTGTTAGCGGGATTAGACGAGCAGTACTTC	CAISDVLAGLDEQYF
TRBV7-9	TRBD1	NA	TRBJ1-1	TGTGCCAGCAGCTGGTACAGGGGGCGGGACACTGAAGCTTTCTTT	CASSWYRGRDTEAFF
TRBV24-1	NA	NA	TRBJ1-5	TGTGCCACCTCCATGGGTGGGAGCCCTCAACCCCAGCATTTT	CATSMGGSPQPQHF
TRBV5-4	TRBD1	NA	TRBJ2-5	TGTGCCAGCAGCTCCAAGGACAGGAACCAAGAGACCCAGTACTTC	CASSSKDRNQETQYF
TRBV15	TRBD1	NA	TRBJ1-6	TGTGCCACCAGCCTCGACAGGGGCTCCTCACCCCTCCACTTT	CATSLDRGSSPLHF
TRBV15	NA	NA	TRBJ2-5	TGTGCCACCAGCAGAATCAAACAAGAGACCCAGTACTTC	CATSRIKQETQYF
TRBV4-2	NA	NA	TRBJ2-7	TGTGCCAGCAGCCAAGGGGGAGAATACGAGCAGTACTTC	CASSQGGEYEQYF
TRBV3-1/TRBV3-2	TRBD2	NA	TRBJ2-3	TGTGCCAGCAGCCAGGGACTAGCGGGGTTAGATACGCAGTATTTT	CASSQGLAGLDTQYF
TRBV29-1	NA	NA	TRBJ1-5	TGCAGCGTTTACTTTGGCGGCGGTCAGCCCCAGCATTTT	CSVYFGGGQPQHF
TRBV27	TRBD1	NA	TRBJ1-2	TGTGCCAGCAGTTTATATACCAAGGGACAGGGGATTTTTGGCTACACCTTC	CASSLYTKGQGIFGYTF
TRBV29-1	TRBD2	NA	TRBJ2-1	TGCAGCGTTGAAAAGTATCTGGCGGGAGGGCCGGGCAATGAGCAGTTCTTC	CSVEKYLAGGPGNEQFF
TRBV13	NA	NA	TRBJ1-2	TGTGCCAGCAGCTTACTAGGGGCGGCTAACTATGGCTACACCTTC	CASSLLGAANYGYTF
TRBV4-3	NA	few	TRBJ2-2	TGCGCCAGCAGCCAAGATTCTCCCGGGGAGCTGTTTTTT	CASSQDSPGELFF
TRBV10-1	TRBD1	few	TRBJ1-2	TGCGCCAGCAGTGAGCCCAAGATCGACAGGGCCCTATTTGGCTACACCTTC	CASSEPKIDRALFGYTF
TRBV27	NA	NA	TRBJ1-2	TGTGCCAGCAGTTCCCGGCAGGGAGGTATCTATGGCTACACCTTC	CASSSRQGGIYGYTF
TRBV30	TRBD1	NA	TRBJ2-1	TGTGCCTGGAAAACAGGGGGGAGCCCCTACAATGAGCAGTTCTTC	CAWKTGGSPYNEQFF
TRBV18	NA	NA	TRBJ1-1	TGTGCCAGCTCACCATCACGGACTGAAGCTTTCTTT	CASSPSRTEAFF
TRBV4-2	NA	NA	TRBJ2-5	TGTGCCAGCAGCCAACGGACAGCCGAGACCCAGTACTTC	CASSQRTAETQYF
TRBV9	TRBD1	NA	TRBJ1-4	TGTGCCAGCAGCGTAGGGGGACAGGGGAATGAAAAACTGTTTTTT	CASSVGGQGNEKLFF
TRBV19	NA	NA	TRBJ1-2	TGTGCCAGTAGTATGCGGGCTAACTATGGCTACACCTTC	CASSMRANYGYTF